This TCR beta chain was profiled in a study of T cells in Graves' hyperthyroidism and ophthalmopathy. The V and J ends lost 0 bases and 12 bases respectively, with 11 bases between them. Germline values: CDR1 DFQATT, CDR2 SNEGSKA (reference sequence). This CDR3 contains 11 residues. Study conclusions and caveats: From stable hyperthyroidism, ophthalmopathy was separated by a 13 V-J model.

RNA transcripts provided the source from which TCR beta CDR3 regions were amplified. The study used the HTBI primer set for a first-round RT-PCR of the TCR CDR3. TCRdb independently ran MiXCR on the multiplex PCR reads; one entry per CDR3 protein. This sample has around 450,000 distinct CDR3 sequences; 15% to 18% occur once, and the top ten carry over 7.5%. The table lists this clonotype with many counts. The target antigen is unknown. This sequence originates from a woman under 30 with Graves' hyperthyroidism. Source material: blood. The genes are TRBV20-1 and TRBJ1-2; D is perhaps TRBD1 (5 bases). The CDR3: CSARDRTSHTF. The CDR3 DNA reads as TGCAGTGCTAGAGATCGGACATCGCACACCTTC.